The 29 T cell receptor beta chains below were found in one sample sequenced in a study of CD8 T cells in Susac syndrome. When the RNA was reverse transcribed, random hexamers were used with an input of roughly 0.5 to 1 ug. In TCRdb, the immunoSEQ multiplex PCR reads were re-called with MiXCR into one record per CDR3 protein. There are under 200,000 distinct CDR3 sequences in the sample; around 90% occur only once, and more than 0.07% lies in the top ten. The sequenced material came from CD4+ T cells from PBMCs. All receptors come from a human donor in good health.

The chain joins TRBV20-1 to TRBJ1-6; 7 bases are shared with TRBD1. Germline values: CDR1 DFQATT, CDR2 SNEGSKA (reference sequence). V dropped 2 bases and J dropped 6; count of bases not matched to a gene: 10. This CDR3 contains 16 residues. For the CDR3, the DNA is TGCAGTGCTAGACCCGGACAGGACGGCCCTAATTCACCCCTCCACTTT. Amino acid sequence: CSARPGQDGPNSPLHF.

V gene TRBV28 combines with J gene TRBJ2-1; TRBD1 matches 7 bases. With V trimmed by 4 bases and J by 4 bases, 4 bases remained unmatched. The CDR3 contains 14 residues. Per the germline V gene, CDR1 is MDHEN and CDR2 is SYDVKM. In DNA, the CDR3 is TGTGCCAGCAGTTCCGGGACAGATTACAATGAGCAGTTCTTC. It codes for CASSSGTDYNEQFF. The variable domain in full, with the rest retrieved from reference TRBV28 and TRBJ2-1, is DVKVTQSSRYLVKRTGEKVFLECVQDMDHENMFWYRQDPGLGLRLIYFSYDVKMKEKGDIPEGYSVSREKKERFSLILESASTNQTSMYLCASSSGTDYNEQFFGPGTRLTVL.

The genes are TRBV5-1 and TRBJ2-7, with unresolved D. From germline, CDR1 is SGHRS and CDR2 YFSETQ. CDR3 length: 15 amino acids. The ends were cut back, 0 bases at V and 3 bases at J, with 13 bases in the middle. CDR3 bases: TGCGCCAGCAGCTTGGAACCGGGTACCCTCTACGAGCAGTACTTC. Protein sequence: CASSLEPGTLYEQYF.

The rearrangement links TRBV14 to TRBJ1-1, with a tentative D call TRBD1 (5 bases). This CDR3 has 15 amino acids. Germline assignment: CDR1 SGHDN and CDR2 FVKESK. The V and J ends lost 4 bases and 0 bases respectively, with 12 bases between them. The CDR3 sequence is CASSPLGGMNTEAFF. The CDR3 DNA is TGTGCCAGCAGCCCCCTGGGGGGAATGAACACTGAAGCTTTCTTT.

The V and J genes are TRBV25-1 and TRBJ1-1; D possibly corresponds to TRBD1 (5 bases). Germline CDR1 MGHDK, CDR2 SYGVNS. Trimming cost V 5 bases and J 5 bases, with 9 bases left between them. The CDR3 is 12 amino acids. The CDR3 reads CASSRGFTEAFF. CDR3 DNA: TGTGCCAGCAGTAGGGGTTTTACTGAAGCTTTCTTT.

J is TRBJ2-1 and V is TRBV24-1; 8 bases agree with TRBD2. The CDR3 has 15 residues. Germline trimming cut 5 bases from V and 12 bases from J; bases unmatched to any gene: 14. Germline values: CDR1 KGHDR, CDR2 SFDVKD. The CDR3 bases are TGTGCCACCAGTGCAATAGCGGGGCGTACAATGAGGCAGTTCTTC. Translating it yields CATSAIAGRTMRQFF.

J is TRBJ2-3 and V is TRBV7-9, with 12 nucleotides matching TRBD2. Germline values: CDR1 SEHNR, CDR2 FQNEAQ (reference sequence). There are 13 residues in the CDR3. J gave up 6 bases and V 7 bases, and 2 bases lay outside the gene matches. CDR3: CASTTSGRDTQYF. DNA of the CDR3: TGTGCCAGCACTACTAGCGGGAGGGATACGCAGTATTTT.

V and J are TRBV2 and TRBJ2-3; no definite D call. Per germline, CDR1 SNHLY and CDR2 FYNNEI. The CDR3 loop spans 10 amino acids. V dropped 8 bases and J dropped 6 bases, with 6 bases sitting between them. The CDR3 DNA follows: TGTGCCAGCGAGGCCGATACGCAGTATTTT. Translated: CASEADTQYF.

This clonotype has only one observation. The rearrangement joins TRBV5-1 to TRBJ2-5; tentatively, D is TRBD1 (6 bases). The V end lost 6 bases, the J end lost 2 bases, and 14 bases lay between the germline ends. CDR3 length: 14 residues. The germline V gene encodes CDR1 SGHRS and CDR2 YFSETQ. The CDR3 spells CASNLRGRQETQYF. CDR3 bases: TGCGCCAGCAACCTCAGGGGTCGTCAAGAGACCCAGTACTTC.

The chain carries TRBV27 and TRBJ2-5, with a possible D match to TRBD1 (5 bases). The CDR3 extends over 14 amino acids. The V end lost 0 bases, the J end lost 1 base, and 6 bases lay between the germline ends. Per germline, CDR1 MNHEY and CDR2 SMNVEV (reference sequence). CDR3 in amino acids: CASSLSGAQETQYF. The CDR3 DNA reads as TGTGCCAGCAGTTTATCAGGGGCCCAAGAGACCCAGTACTTC.

V usage is TRBV19 and J usage is TRBJ2-3; D possibly matches TRBD1 or TRBD2 (6 bases each). The CDR3 loop spans 17 amino acids. Trimming shortened V by 5 bases and J by 4 bases, and 22 bases separated the two germline ends. Germline V gene data show CDR1 as LNHDA and CDR2 as SQIVND (reference sequence). CDR3 amino acids: CASSPPREGGTPDTQYF. CDR3 bases: TGTGCCAGTAGTCCCCCCCGGGAAGGGGGGACCCCAGATACGCAGTATTTT. The variable domain in full, with the rest retrieved from reference TRBV19 and TRBJ2-3, is DGGITQSPKYLFRKEGQNVTLSCEQNLNHDAMYWYRQDPGQGLRLIYYSQIVNDFQKGDIAEGYSVSREKKESFPLTVTSAQKNPTAFYLCASSPPREGGTPDTQYFGPGTRLTVL.

V usage is TRBV20-1 and J usage is TRBJ2-4; the D gene is possibly TRBD1 (6 bases). The germline V gene has CDR1 DFQATT and CDR2 SNEGSKA (reference sequence). The CDR3 is 14 residues long. Between the trimmed V and J ends, which lost 1 base and 8 bases, there was a span of 15 bases. CDR3: CSARGGDRGYIQYF. CDR3 sequence (DNA): TGCAGTGCTAGAGGGGGAGATAGGGGGTACATTCAGTACTTC.

In its sample, this clonotype was seen once. The chain is built from TRBV7-3 and TRBJ2-7; tentatively, D is TRBD2 (7 bases). This CDR3 contains 14 residues. Looked up from germline, CDR1 is SGHTA and CDR2 is FQGTGA. V was pared by 2 bases and J by 3 bases, with 11 bases between. The CDR3 coding sequence is TGTGCCAGCAGCTTAGGGGGGGGCTACTACGAGCAGTACTTC. Encoded protein: CASSLGGGYYEQYF.

On this clonotype itself: One end of the junction varies from germline; a read error may be responsible. V is TRBV2 and J is TRBJ2-4; 7 positions match TRBD2. The CDR3 contains 11 residues. Germline V gives CDR1 SNHLY, CDR2 FYNNEI. The CDR3 loop is CASSSLAAQEF. In nucleotides, the CDR3 is TGTGCCAGCAGTTCTCTAGCGGCACAGGAGTTC.

The CDR3, as DNA: TGTGCCAGCCTCTCAGTGGGAGGGAGGGGCGAGCAGTACTTC. Its translation: CASLSVGGRGEQYF. The chain links TRBV6-5 to TRBJ2-7; 7 positions agree with TRBD2. The germline CDR1 and CDR2 sequences are MNHEY and SVGAGI. V shed 8 bases, J shed 6 bases, and the junction held 13 bases outside the gene matches. The CDR3 totals 14 residues.

This sequence joins TRBV30 and TRBJ1-4; TRBD1 matches at 8 bases. Trimming at V came to 1 base and at J to 0 bases, leaving 7 bases not matched to a gene. Germline V gene data show CDR1 as GTSNPN and CDR2 as SVGIG (reference sequence). This CDR3 is 17 amino acids long. Written as DNA, the CDR3 is TGTGCCTGGAGTGAATGGACAGGGAAATCAACTAATGAAAAACTGTTTTTT. It specifies CAWSEWTGKSTNEKLFF.

The genes are TRBV7-2 and TRBJ2-2; 10 nucleotides align to TRBD1. Trimming removed 5 bases from V and 5 bases from J; junction bases left unmatched: 5. Germline loops: CDR1 SGHTA, CDR2 FQGNSA. The CDR3 loop spans 15 amino acids. In nucleotides, the CDR3 is TGTGCCAGCAGCCGGGACAGGGGTCTTACCGGGGAGCTGTTTTTT. Its translation: CASSRDRGLTGELFF.

The J gene is TRBJ1-5, the V gene TRBV3-1; D gene uncertain. Trimming cost V 1 base and J 3 bases, with 10 bases left between them. The V gene's germline CDR1 is LGHDT and CDR2 YNNKEL (reference sequence). The CDR3 consists of 15 residues. CDR3 sequence: CASSQGGGNNQPQHF. DNA for the CDR3: TGTGCCAGCAGCCAAGGGGGTGGGAACAATCAGCCCCAGCATTTT.

The V and J genes are TRBV20-1 and TRBJ1-3; D unresolved. The CDR3 loop spans 13 amino acids. V was clipped by 4 bases and J by 1 base, with 8 bases between them. Germline V gene sequence: CDR1 DFQATT, CDR2 SNEGSKA (reference sequence). CDR3: CSAKEGSGNTIYF. CDR3 DNA: TGCAGTGCTAAAGAAGGGTCTGGAAACACCATATATTTT.

The chain combines TRBV5-6 with TRBJ2-6; unclear D gene. The V gene lost 1 base and the J gene lost 0 bases, with 5 bases spanning the gap. The CDR3 has 15 amino acids. The germline gives CDR1 SGHDT, CDR2 YYEEEE. The CDR3 DNA reads TGTGCCAGCAGCTTGTTACTCTCTGGGGCCAACGTCCTGACTTTC. This encodes CASSLLLSGANVLTF. Supplemented by reference TRBV5-6 and TRBJ2-6, the full variable domain reads DAGVTQSPTHLIKTRGQQVTLRCSPKSGHDTVSWYQQALGQGPQFIFQYYEEEERQRGNFPDRFSGHQFPNYSSELNVNALLLGDSALYLCASSLLLSGANVLTFGAGSRLTVL.

The chain recombines TRBV7-9 with TRBJ1-2; a possible D gene is TRBD1 (5 bases). The CDR3 extends over 17 amino acids. Germline V CDR1 and CDR2: SEHNR, FQNEAQ (reference sequence). Trimming cost V 4 bases and J 1 base, with 19 bases left between them. The CDR3 sequence: CASSSRDRSYLNYGYTF. The CDR3 DNA follows: TGTGCCAGCAGCTCCCGGGACCGCTCCTATCTTAACTATGGCTACACCTTC.

The chain couples TRBV6-1 to TRBJ2-2; tentative D call: TRBD1 (6 bases). The V end was cut by 8 bases, the J end by 1 base, with 14 bases between. Germline CDR1 is MNHNS and CDR2 is SASEGT. This CDR3 region has 15 residues. CDR3 sequence: CASESGTLNTGELFF. CDR3 sequence (DNA): TGTGCCAGCGAGTCCGGGACATTGAACACCGGGGAGCTGTTTTTT.

The chain carries TRBV5-8 and TRBJ2-6, with 7 bases lining up with TRBD1. The junction had 7 bases not matched to a gene; V was cut back by 2 bases and J by 8 bases. The CDR3 runs to 15 residues. CDR1 is SGHTS, CDR2 YDEGEE, per germline. The CDR3 coding sequence is TGTGCCAGCAGCTTTTTAGGGGGCAGTCCCAACGTCCTGACTTTC. Amino acids: CASSFLGGSPNVLTF.

The rearrangement joins TRBV6-2 or TRBV6-3 to TRBJ1-2; tentatively, D is TRBD1 (6 bases). Germline values: CDR1 MNHEY, CDR2 SVGEGT. The V end lost 4 bases, the J end lost 5 bases, and 14 bases lay between the germline ends. CDR3 size: 14 residues. The CDR3 is CASSSYTGKYGYTF. CDR3 DNA: TGTGCCAGCAGTTCCTATACAGGGAAATATGGCTACACCTTC.

This clonotype was recorded once. This chain connects TRBV25-1 to TRBJ1-3; no firm D call. V lost 6 bases and J 2 bases, leaving 14 bases between the germline ends. Germline V gene sequence: CDR1 MGHDK, CDR2 SYGVNS. The CDR3 totals 15 residues. As DNA, the CDR3 is TGTGCCAGCAGCAGACCCGGAGCCCCTGGAAACACCATATATTTT. This sequence encodes CASSRPGAPGNTIYF.

The chain employs TRBV2 and TRBJ1-5; D remains ambiguous. Germline CDR1 and CDR2: SNHLY and FYNNEI. V was trimmed by 5 bases and J by 2 bases, leaving 10 bases between them. This CDR3 region has 14 residues. The DNA of the CDR3 is TGTGCCAGCAGTTACGCCTGGGGCAATCAGCCCCAGCATTTT. It translates to CASSYAWGNQPQHF. Combining the CDR3 with reference TRBV2 and TRBJ1-5 gives the whole variable domain EPEVTQTPSHQVTQMGQEVILRCVPISNHLYFYWYRQILGQKVEFLVSFYNNEISEKSEIFDDQFSVERPDGSNFTLKIRSTKLEDSAMYFCASSYAWGNQPQHFGDGTRLSIL.

The chain links TRBV6-5 to TRBJ2-7; 8 nucleotides agree with TRBD1. CDR1 is MNHEY, CDR2 SVGAGI, per germline. The CDR3 spans 16 residues. V gave up 0 bases and J gave up 2 bases; unmatched junction bases: 6. CDR3 amino acids: CASSYSIGTGPYEQYF. The DNA for the CDR3 is TGTGCCAGCAGTTACTCGATTGGGACAGGACCCTACGAGCAGTACTTC.

This clonotype was recorded once. The chain carries TRBV20-1 and TRBJ2-7, with 7 bases that match TRBD2. CDR3 length: 14 residues. The V gene end was trimmed by 1 base and the J gene end by 2 bases; junction bases not matched to a gene: 5. Germline V gives CDR1 DFQATT, CDR2 SNEGSKA (reference sequence). This CDR3 reads CSARGASGTYEQYF. The CDR3 nucleotides read TGCAGTGCTAGAGGGGCTAGCGGAACCTACGAGCAGTACTTC.

The rearrangement joins TRBV12-5 to TRBJ1-1; D uncertain. Trimming cost V 7 bases and J 4 bases, with 10 bases left between them. CDR1 LGHNT and CDR2 FRNRAP come from the germline V gene. This CDR3 has 12 residues. CDR3 in amino acids: CASVSEGTEAFF. The CDR3 coding sequence is TGTGCTAGTGTCAGTGAGGGCACTGAAGCTTTCTTT.